Following are 24 T cell receptor beta chains from one sample sequenced in a study of blood T cell repertoires in COVID-19. Libraries were prepared by immunoSEQ multiplex PCR; TCRdb keeps only in-frame clonotypes and omits some of them. The sample lists 60,000 to 75,000 clones; around nine tenths were seen once. Sequencing input: peripheral blood. These receptors all stem from a woman of 80 years or more with acute or convalescent COVID-19.

This clone occurred a few times. This chain links TRBV18 with TRBJ2-1, with TRBD2 identical over 8 bases. Trimming at V came to 1 base and at J to 8 bases, leaving 7 bases not matched to a gene. The CDR3 has 15 residues. Germline V gene sequence: CDR1 KGHSH, CDR2 LQKENI. The CDR3 loop reads CASSPRGTRADEQFF. CDR3 nucleotide sequence: TGTGCCAGCTCACCACGCGGGACTAGGGCCGATGAGCAGTTCTTC.

This clone showed up just a few times. The V call is TRBV4-3, the J call TRBJ1-1; D is unresolved. This CDR3 contains 14 residues. Trimming took off 1 base at V and 5 bases at J, with 11 bases between the two ends. CDR1 is LGHNA and CDR2 is YSLEER in the germline V gene. CDR3 loop: CASSQGASGTEAFF. In DNA, the CDR3 is TGCGCCAGCAGCCAAGGGGCCTCGGGAACTGAAGCTTTCTTT.

This clone appeared once. The chain is built from TRBV7-3 and TRBJ2-3, with 7 bases lining up with TRBD2. CDR1 is SGHTA and CDR2 is FQGTGA in the germline V gene. Trimming took 5 bases from V and 6 from J; bases not matched to a gene: 8. This CDR3 comprises 14 residues. Here the CDR3 reads CASSQKRDGDTQYF. The CDR3 DNA reads as TGTGCCAGCAGCCAAAAGCGGGATGGGGATACGCAGTATTTT.

This clone was picked up a small number of times. The V and J genes are TRBV11-2 and TRBJ1-2; a possible D gene is TRBD1 (6 bases). There are 13 residues in the CDR3. Trimming shortened V by 2 bases and J by 4 bases, and 8 bases separated the two germline ends. CDR1 is SGHAT and CDR2 is FQNNGV in the germline V gene. For the CDR3, the DNA is TGTGCCAGCAGCTTATCGGACAGCTATGGCTACACCTTC. Its protein product is CASSLSDSYGYTF.

The chain recombines TRBV5-4 with TRBJ2-2, with 7 bases matching TRBD2. Unmatched junction bases numbered 14, after V lost 7 bases and J lost 5 bases. This CDR3 contains 16 residues. The germline V gene has CDR1 SGHNT and CDR2 YYREEE (reference sequence). CDR3 residues: CASRAGGGARTGELFF. CDR3 DNA sequence: TGTGCCAGCCGCGCTGGGGGGGGAGCGAGAACCGGGGAGCTGTTTTTT.

This sequence joins TRBV19 and TRBJ1-1, with D tentatively TRBD1 (5 bases). V was clipped by 0 bases and J by 6 bases, with 17 bases between them. CDR3 length: 16 residues. Per the germline V gene, CDR1 is LNHDA and CDR2 is SQIVND (reference sequence). The CDR3 sequence is CASSIDGTRGGAEAFF. The CDR3 nucleotides read TGTGCCAGTAGTATAGATGGGACTAGAGGAGGCGCTGAAGCTTTCTTT.

The genes are TRBV9 and TRBJ2-7, with 10 bases aligning to TRBD1. Germline V gene lookup returns CDR1 SGDLS and CDR2 YYNGEE. The CDR3 totals 16 residues. Trimming removed 3 bases from V and 1 base from J; junction bases left unmatched: 7. The CDR3 loop reads CASSERGDRGSYEQYF. In nucleotides, the CDR3 is TGTGCCAGCAGCGAGAGGGGGGACAGGGGATCCTACGAGCAGTACTTC.

The chain employs TRBV30 and TRBJ1-1, with 9 bases fitting TRBD1. The CDR3 runs to 13 residues. Germline trimming cut 1 base from V and 4 bases from J; bases unmatched to any gene: 1. Germline CDR1 is GTSNPN and CDR2 is SVGIG (reference sequence). The CDR3 bases are TGTGCCTGGAGTGGACAGGGGGTCACTGAAGCTTTCTTT. It specifies CAWSGQGVTEAFF.

This clone is medium-sized within its sample. CDR3 sequence reads: CASSPQAGNTIYF. The CDR3 DNA follows: TGTGCCAGTAGTCCCCAGGCTGGAAACACCATATATTTT. V usage is TRBV19 and J usage is TRBJ1-3; D call uncertain. This CDR3 spans 13 amino acids. From germline, CDR1 is LNHDA and CDR2 SQIVND (reference sequence). Trimming left V 5 bases short and J 2 bases short, with 7 bases between.

This clone came up a few times. The V gene is TRBV3-1 (or the pseudogene TRBV3-2), the J gene TRBJ2-7; 12 bases fit TRBD2. Trimming at V came to 3 bases and at J to 5 bases, leaving 5 bases not matched to a gene. Per germline, CDR1 LGHDT and CDR2 YNNKEL (reference sequence). CDR3 length: 15 residues. CDR3 region: CASSQTSGGFNEQYF. The DNA of the CDR3 is TGTGCCAGCAGCCAGACTAGCGGGGGATTCAACGAGCAGTACTTC.

The rearrangement links TRBV25-1 to TRBJ1-6, with 10 positions matching TRBD1. The V gene's germline CDR1 is MGHDK and CDR2 SYGVNS. V gave up 10 bases and J gave up 4 bases; unmatched junction bases: 4. The CDR3 is 14 residues long. CDR3 loop: CATTGQGYNSPLHF. The DNA for the CDR3 is TGTGCCACGACGGGACAGGGGTATAATTCACCCCTCCACTTT.

CDR3 sequence reads: CASSGLFGPQHF. The CDR3 DNA reads as TGTGCCAGCAGTGGACTCTTTGGGCCCCAGCATTTT. V is TRBV25-1 and J is TRBJ1-5; D is unresolved. CDR1 and CDR2 from the germline V gene are MGHDK and SYGVNS. V dropped 4 bases and J dropped 9 bases, with 10 bases sitting between them. The CDR3 runs 12 residues. The full variable domain, in which reference TRBV25-1 and TRBJ1-5 provide the parts outside the CDR3, is EADIYQTPRYLVIGTGKKITLECSQTMGHDKMYWYQQDPGMELHLIHYSYGVNSTEKGDLSSESTVSRIRTEHFPLTLESARPSHTSQYLCASSGLFGPQHFGDGTRLSIL.

This clone was picked up a small number of times. This rearrangement joins TRBV4-1 to TRBJ2-7; the D gene is possibly TRBD2 (6 bases). This CDR3 has 15 amino acids. Germline loops: CDR1 MGHRA, CDR2 YSYEKL. V was pared by 3 bases and J by 6 bases, with 18 bases between. CDR3 sequence reads: CASSQQPSAKGEQYF. DNA of the CDR3: TGCGCCAGCAGCCAGCAGCCTAGCGCCAAGGGCGAGCAGTACTTC.

The chain uses TRBV28 and TRBJ1-2; TRBD1 is a possible D gene (5 bases). The CDR3 runs to 14 residues. Looked up from germline, CDR1 is MDHEN and CDR2 is SYDVKM. The ends were cut back, 6 bases at V and 8 bases at J, with 19 bases in the middle. CDR3 DNA: TGTGCCAGCAGCAAAACTGACCTCCGACAGGGCTACACCTTC. It translates to CASSKTDLRQGYTF.

This clone has just a few counts. The genes are TRBV28 and TRBJ1-1, with 7 bases matching TRBD1. The CDR3 is 15 residues long. V was clipped by 1 base and J by 4 bases; unmatched bases: 6. Germline V gene sequence: CDR1 MDHEN, CDR2 SYDVKM. The CDR3 here is CASSLSSTGSTEAFF. The CDR3 region has the DNA TGTGCCAGCAGTTTATCCTCGACAGGGAGCACTGAAGCTTTCTTT.

A few counts support this clone. V is TRBV7-9 and J is TRBJ2-1; 14 bases map to TRBD2. Trimming at V came to 5 bases and at J to 8 bases, leaving 2 bases not matched to a gene. CDR3 size: 14 residues. Germline CDR1 SEHNR, CDR2 FQNEAQ (reference sequence). The CDR3 reads CASSEGLAGDEQFF. The DNA of the CDR3 is TGTGCCAGCAGCGAGGGACTAGCGGGGGATGAGCAGTTCTTC.

V is TRBV5-1 and J is TRBJ2-3, with a possible D match to TRBD2 (6 bases). V was pared by 5 bases and J by 0 bases, with 16 bases between. Germline CDR1 and CDR2: SGHRS and YFSETQ. This CDR3 is 16 amino acids long. The CDR3 DNA follows: TGCGCCAGCAGGCTGGGACTCGGGGCGAGCACAGATACGCAGTATTTT. Its translation: CASRLGLGASTDTQYF.

This chain connects TRBV5-4 to TRBJ1-2; TRBD1 agrees at 8 bases. Unmatched junction bases numbered 5, after V lost 2 bases and J lost 5 bases. Germline V gene lookup returns CDR1 SGHNT and CDR2 YYREEE (reference sequence). CDR3 length equals 14 residues. The CDR3 loop is CASSFPGTGYGYTF. The CDR3 nucleotides read TGTGCCAGCAGCTTTCCGGGGACAGGTTATGGCTACACCTTC. The full variable domain, with the rest looked up from reference TRBV5-4 and TRBJ1-2, is ETGVTQSPTHLIKTRGQQVTLRCSSQSGHNTVSWYQQALGQGPQFIFQYYREEENGRGNFPPRFSGLQFPNYSSELNVNALELDDSALYLCASSFPGTGYGYTFGSGTRLTVV.

This chain connects TRBV5-6 to TRBJ2-6; possible D gene TRBD1, 5 bases. V gave up 2 bases and J gave up 4 bases, with 10 bases separating them. Germline assignment: CDR1 SGHDT and CDR2 YYEEEE. The CDR3 length is 15 residues. The chain's CDR3 is CASSFRTSGANVLTF. In DNA, the CDR3 is TGTGCCAGCAGCTTTCGGACATCCGGGGCCAACGTCCTGACTTTC.

This clone has just one count. The V and J genes are TRBV29-1 and TRBJ1-5; D ambiguous. The CDR3 totals 13 residues. The germline V gene has CDR1 SQVTM and CDR2 ANQGSEA. V was clipped by 5 bases and J by 5 bases, with 13 bases between them. CDR3 protein: CSVSPGLDQPQHF. In nucleotides, the CDR3 is TGCAGCGTTAGCCCTGGGCTGGATCAGCCCCAGCATTTT.

The chain employs TRBV6-6 and TRBJ2-5; D is perhaps TRBD2 (7 bases). The ends were cut back, 6 bases at V and 1 base at J, with 15 bases in the middle. In germline, CDR1 is MNHNY, CDR2 SVGAGI (reference sequence). The CDR3 has 15 amino acids. CDR3 in DNA: TGTGCCAGCAGCAATCGGGCGGGGGCCCAAGAGACCCAGTACTTC. It specifies CASSNRAGAQETQYF.

This chain joins TRBV28 and TRBJ1-6; D gene uncertain. In germline, CDR1 is MDHEN, CDR2 SYDVKM. The CDR3 length is 14 residues. V was pared by 8 bases and J by 7 bases, with 15 bases between. The CDR3 DNA follows: TGTGCCAGCCTTCCGGGTCTGGTGAATTCACCCCTCCACTTT. Protein sequence: CASLPGLVNSPLHF.

DNA of the CDR3: TGTGCCAGCAGTTTCGGGACTAGCGGGAGTACAGATACGCAGTATTTT. Translating it yields CASSFGTSGSTDTQYF. The rearrangement uses TRBV28 and TRBJ2-3; 14 bases are a match to TRBD2. There are 16 residues in the CDR3. Germline CDR1 and CDR2: MDHEN and SYDVKM. J was trimmed by 3 bases and V by 3 bases; bases with no gene match: 2.

The V and J genes are TRBV10-3 and TRBJ2-1; 10 positions agree with TRBD2. In germline, CDR1 is ENHRY, CDR2 SYGVKD. V lost 11 bases to trimming and J lost 1 base; unmatched junction nucleotides: 20. The CDR3 is 19 amino acids. CDR3 amino acids: CAVASRGASGSESYNEQFF. CDR3 bases: TGTGCCGTGGCCTCACGAGGAGCTAGCGGGAGTGAATCCTACAATGAGCAGTTCTTC.